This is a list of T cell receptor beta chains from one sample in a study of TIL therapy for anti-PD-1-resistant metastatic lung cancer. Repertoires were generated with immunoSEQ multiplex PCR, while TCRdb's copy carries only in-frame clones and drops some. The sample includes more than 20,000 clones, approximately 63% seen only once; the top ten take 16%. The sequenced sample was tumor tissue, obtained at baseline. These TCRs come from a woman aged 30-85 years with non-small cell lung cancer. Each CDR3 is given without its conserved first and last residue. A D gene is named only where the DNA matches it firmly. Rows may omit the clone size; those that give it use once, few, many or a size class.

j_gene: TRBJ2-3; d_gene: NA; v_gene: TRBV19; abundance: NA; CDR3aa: ASSIGGYISMGLADTQY
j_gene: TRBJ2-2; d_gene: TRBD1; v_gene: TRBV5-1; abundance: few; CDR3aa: ASSHPGQGNTGELF
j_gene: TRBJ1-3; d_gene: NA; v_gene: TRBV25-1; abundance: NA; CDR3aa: ASIDSAAGNTIY
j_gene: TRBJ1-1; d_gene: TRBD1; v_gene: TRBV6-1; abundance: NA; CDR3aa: ASNRQGLNTEAF
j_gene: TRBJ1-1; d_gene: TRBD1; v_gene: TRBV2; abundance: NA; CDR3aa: ASGQGENTEAF
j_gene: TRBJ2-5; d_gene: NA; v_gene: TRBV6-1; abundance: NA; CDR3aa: ASSRGSAGETQY
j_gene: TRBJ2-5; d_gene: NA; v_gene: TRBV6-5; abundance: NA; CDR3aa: ASSYSRPDFETQY
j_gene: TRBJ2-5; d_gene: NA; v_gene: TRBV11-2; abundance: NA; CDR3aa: ASSLGVETQY
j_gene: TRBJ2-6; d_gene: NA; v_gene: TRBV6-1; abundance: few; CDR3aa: ATYRSAGANVLT
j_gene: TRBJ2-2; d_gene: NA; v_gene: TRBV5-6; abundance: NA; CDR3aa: ASSLVLATGELF
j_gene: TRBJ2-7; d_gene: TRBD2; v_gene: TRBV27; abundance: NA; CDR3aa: ASSFQRERREQY
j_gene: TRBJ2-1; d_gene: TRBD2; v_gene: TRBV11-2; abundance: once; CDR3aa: ASSLMLAGGPGQF
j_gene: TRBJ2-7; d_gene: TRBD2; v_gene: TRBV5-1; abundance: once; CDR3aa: ASSLGQRERKNEQY
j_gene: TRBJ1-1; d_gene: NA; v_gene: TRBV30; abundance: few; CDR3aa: AWSLPGPEAF
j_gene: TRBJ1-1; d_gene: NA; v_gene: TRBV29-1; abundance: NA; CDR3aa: SVEGSRNTEAF
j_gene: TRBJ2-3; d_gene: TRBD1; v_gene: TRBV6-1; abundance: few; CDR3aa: ASSVDRLGTDTQY
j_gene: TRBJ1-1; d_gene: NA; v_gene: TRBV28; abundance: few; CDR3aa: ASSFIGQGREAF
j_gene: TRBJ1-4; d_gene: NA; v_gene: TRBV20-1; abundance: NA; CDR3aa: SATQWDRLF
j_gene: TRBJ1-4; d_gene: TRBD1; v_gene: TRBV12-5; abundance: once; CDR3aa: ASGFGFDRGNEKLF
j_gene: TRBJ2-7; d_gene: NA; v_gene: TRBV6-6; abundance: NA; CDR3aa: ASRTGLFSEQY
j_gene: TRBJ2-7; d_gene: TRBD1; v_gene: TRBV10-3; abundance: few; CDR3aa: AIKKDRAIYEQY
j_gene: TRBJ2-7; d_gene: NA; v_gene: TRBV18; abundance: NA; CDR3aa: ASSRAGLSSYEQY
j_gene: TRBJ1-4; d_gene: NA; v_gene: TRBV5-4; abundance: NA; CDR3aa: ASSPSGSRDEKLF
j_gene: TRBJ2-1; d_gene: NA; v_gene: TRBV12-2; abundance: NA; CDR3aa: ASHSYPALWDNEQF
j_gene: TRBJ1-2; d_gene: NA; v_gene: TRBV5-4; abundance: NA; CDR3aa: ASSLAWADGYT
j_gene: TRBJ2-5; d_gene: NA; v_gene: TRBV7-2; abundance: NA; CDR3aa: ASSPRPGLPRETQY
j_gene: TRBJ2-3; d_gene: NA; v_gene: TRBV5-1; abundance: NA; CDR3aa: ASSESSTDTQY
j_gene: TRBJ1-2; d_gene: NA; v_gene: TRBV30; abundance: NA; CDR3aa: AWSGTDIYGYT